This TCR beta chain emerged from a study of CD4 T cells in relation to SARS-CoV-2 and coronaviruses. Germline CDR1 is SGHTA and CDR2 is FQGNSA. After removal of 0 bases from V and 5 bases from J, the junction contained 9 bases not matched to a gene. The CDR3 is made up of 16 amino acids. Study observations and caveats: The cross-reactivity analysis covered only spike protein, not other viral proteins.

For roughly ten days, roughly 9.4 x 10^4 sorted CD4+ cells grew with T cell-depleted PBMCs and CEF. Generated by immunoSEQ multiplex PCR, the TCRdb table keeps only in-frame clones and is missing some. Of about 31,000 clones in the sample, 65% to 80% were seen once. Comment on this clone: Its target is unknown.

This chain connects TRBV7-2 to TRBJ2-7; TRBD1 matches 8 bases. The sample consisted of memory CD4+ T cells from PBMCs, cultured in vitro. This receptor was taken from an adult with COVID-19. CDR3: CASSLAAGQGAHEQYF. CDR3 DNA sequence: TGTGCCAGCAGCTTAGCGGCGGGGCAGGGGGCACACGAGCAGTACTTC.